This paragraph reports one T cell receptor (beta chain). Its antigen is not identified. The entry originates in a study of cytomegalovirus exposure and HLA in healthy donors. General study points: In an earlier analysis, most TCR beta V segments were productive about 87% or about 30% of the time.

Germline assignment: CDR1 SGHDN and CDR2 FVKESK. The ends lost 2 bases at V and 9 bases at J; junction bases unmatched: 3. The CDR3 runs 13 residues. With 60 Vbeta and 13 Jbeta primers, the PCR was carried out. Clones were sequenced by immunoSEQ multiplex PCR, and TCRdb holds only the in-frame ones, with some missing. This sample has more than 100,000 clones; around 77% occur once, and the top ten carry 3.5% to 4%. The sample was PBMCs. This TCR was sampled from a human donor in good health. V and J are TRBV14 and TRBJ2-4, with 8 positions matching TRBD2. This CDR3 reads CASSQLAGGIQYF. CDR3 DNA sequence: TGTGCCAGCAGCCAACTAGCGGGCGGCATTCAGTACTTC.